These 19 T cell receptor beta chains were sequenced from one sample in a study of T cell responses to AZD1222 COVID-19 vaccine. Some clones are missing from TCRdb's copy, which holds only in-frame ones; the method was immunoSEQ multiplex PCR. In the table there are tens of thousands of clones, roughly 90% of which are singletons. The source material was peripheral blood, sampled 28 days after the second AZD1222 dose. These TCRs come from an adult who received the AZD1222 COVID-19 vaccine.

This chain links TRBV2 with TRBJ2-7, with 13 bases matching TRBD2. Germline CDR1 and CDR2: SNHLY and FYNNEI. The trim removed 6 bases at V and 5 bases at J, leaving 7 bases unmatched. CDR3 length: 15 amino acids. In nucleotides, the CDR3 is TGTGCCAGCAGGGCCGGGACTAGCGGGATCAACGAGCAGTACTTC. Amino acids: CASRAGTSGINEQYF.

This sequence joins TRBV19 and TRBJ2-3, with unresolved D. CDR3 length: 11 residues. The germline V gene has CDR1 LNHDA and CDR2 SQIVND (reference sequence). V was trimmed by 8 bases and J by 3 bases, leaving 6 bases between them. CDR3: CASEGTDTQYF. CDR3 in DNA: TGTGCCAGTGAAGGGACAGATACGCAGTATTTT.

The DNA for the CDR3 is TGCAGCGTTGGGCGGCCACTGAGCGGGATGAGCTCCTACGAGCAGTACTTC. Protein: CSVGRPLSGMSSYEQYF. The V gene is TRBV29-1, the J gene TRBJ2-7; TRBD2 aligns across 7 bases. The CDR3 loop spans 17 amino acids. The germline V gene has CDR1 SQVTM and CDR2 ANQGSEA. The ends lost 4 bases at V and 0 bases at J; junction bases unmatched: 15.

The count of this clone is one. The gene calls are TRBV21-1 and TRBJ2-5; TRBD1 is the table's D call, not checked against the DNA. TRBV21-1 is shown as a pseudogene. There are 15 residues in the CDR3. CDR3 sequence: CASSNRTGSVETQYF. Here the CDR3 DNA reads TGTGCCAGCAGCAATAGAACAGGGTCGGTAGAGACCCAGTACTTC.

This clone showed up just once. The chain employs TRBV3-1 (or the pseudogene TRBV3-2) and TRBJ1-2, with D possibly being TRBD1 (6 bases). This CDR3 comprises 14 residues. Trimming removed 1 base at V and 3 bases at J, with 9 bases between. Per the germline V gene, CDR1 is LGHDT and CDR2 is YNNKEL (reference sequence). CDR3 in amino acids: CASSQAGVDYGYTF. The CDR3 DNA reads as TGTGCCAGCAGCCAAGCAGGGGTGGACTATGGCTACACCTTC.

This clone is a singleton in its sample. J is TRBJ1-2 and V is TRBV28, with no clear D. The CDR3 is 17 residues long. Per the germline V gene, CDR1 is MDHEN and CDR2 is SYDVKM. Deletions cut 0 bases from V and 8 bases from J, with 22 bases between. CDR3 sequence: CASSLWAYRALSGGYTF. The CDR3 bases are TGTGCCAGCAGTTTATGGGCCTACCGGGCCTTATCTGGCGGCTACACCTTC.

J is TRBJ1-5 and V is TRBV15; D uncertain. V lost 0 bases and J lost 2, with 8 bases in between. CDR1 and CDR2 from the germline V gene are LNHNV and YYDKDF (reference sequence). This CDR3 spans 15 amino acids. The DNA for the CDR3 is TGTGCCACCAGCAGAGACCCCGGACGCAATCAGCCCCAGCATTTT. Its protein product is CATSRDPGRNQPQHF. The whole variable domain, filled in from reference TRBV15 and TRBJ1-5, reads DAMVIQNPRYQVTQFGKPVTLSCSQTLNHNVMYWYQQKSSQAPKLLFHYYDKDFNNEADTPDNFQSRRPNTSFCFLDIRSPGLGDTAMYLCATSRDPGRNQPQHFGDGTRLSIL.

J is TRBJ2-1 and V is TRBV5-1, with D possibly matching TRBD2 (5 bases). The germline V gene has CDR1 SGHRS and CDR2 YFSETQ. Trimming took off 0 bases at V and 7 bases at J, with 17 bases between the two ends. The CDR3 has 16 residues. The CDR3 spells CASSLGASGLKNEQFF. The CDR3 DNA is TGCGCCAGCAGCTTGGGTGCAAGCGGTCTAAAAAATGAGCAGTTCTTC.

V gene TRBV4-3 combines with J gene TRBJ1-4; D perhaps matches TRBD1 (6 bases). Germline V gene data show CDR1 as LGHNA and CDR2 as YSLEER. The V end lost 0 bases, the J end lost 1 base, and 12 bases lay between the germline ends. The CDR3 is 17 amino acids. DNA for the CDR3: TGCGCCAGCAGCCAAGATCGCCAACAGGGAACTAATGAAAAACTGTTTTTT. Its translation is CASSQDRQQGTNEKLFF.

CDR3 coding DNA: TGTGCCAGTAGTATAGATCGGGGGAACACTGAAGCTTTCTTT. It yields the protein CASSIDRGNTEAFF. The chain combines TRBV19 with TRBJ1-1; D ambiguous. The CDR3 covers 14 residues. V was shortened by 0 bases and J by 1 base, with 6 bases between the two germline ends. Germline CDR1 is LNHDA and CDR2 is SQIVND (reference sequence).

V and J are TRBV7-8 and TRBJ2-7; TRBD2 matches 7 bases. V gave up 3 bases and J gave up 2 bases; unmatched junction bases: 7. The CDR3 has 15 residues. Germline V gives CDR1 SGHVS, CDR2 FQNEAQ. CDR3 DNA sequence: TGTGCCAGCAGCTTCCAACGGGAGGTAACCTACGAGCAGTACTTC. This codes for CASSFQREVTYEQYF.

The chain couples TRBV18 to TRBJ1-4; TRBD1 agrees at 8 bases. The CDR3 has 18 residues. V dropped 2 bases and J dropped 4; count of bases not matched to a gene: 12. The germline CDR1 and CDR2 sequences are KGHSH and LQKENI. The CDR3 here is CASSPSGQGAFVNEKLFF. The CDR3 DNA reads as TGTGCCAGCTCACCATCGGGCCAGGGGGCTTTTGTTAATGAAAAACTGTTTTTT.

The CDR3 nucleotides are TGTGCCAGCTCAACTCAGGGGCAAGAGCAGTACTTC. Its protein product is CASSTQGQEQYF. This chain uses TRBV18 with TRBJ2-7, with a weak D call TRBD1 (6 bases). The V end was cut by 5 bases, the J end by 7 bases, with 12 bases between. This CDR3 has 12 amino acids. Germline loops: CDR1 KGHSH, CDR2 LQKENI.

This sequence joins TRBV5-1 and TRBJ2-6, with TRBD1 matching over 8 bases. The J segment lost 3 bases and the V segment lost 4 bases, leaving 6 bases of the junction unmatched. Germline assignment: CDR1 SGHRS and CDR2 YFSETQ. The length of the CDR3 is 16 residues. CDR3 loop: CASSDRDRGGANVLTF. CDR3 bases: TGCGCCAGCAGCGACCGAGACAGGGGTGGGGCCAACGTCCTGACTTTC.

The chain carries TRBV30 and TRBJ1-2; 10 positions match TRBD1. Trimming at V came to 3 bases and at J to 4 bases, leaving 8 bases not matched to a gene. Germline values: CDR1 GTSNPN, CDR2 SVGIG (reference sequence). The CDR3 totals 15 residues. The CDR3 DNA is TGTGCCTGGAGACCAGACAGGGGGCTCTCCTATGGCTACACCTTC. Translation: CAWRPDRGLSYGYTF.

The CDR3 loop is CASSGGQGYQPQHF. Written as DNA, the CDR3 is TGTGCCAGCTCCGGGGGGCAGGGGTATCAGCCCCAGCATTTT. The chain joins TRBV18 to TRBJ1-5, with a possible D match to TRBD1 (6 bases). The ends were cut back, 6 bases at V and 5 bases at J, with 14 bases in the middle. Germline V gene sequence: CDR1 KGHSH, CDR2 LQKENI. This CDR3 is 14 amino acids long.

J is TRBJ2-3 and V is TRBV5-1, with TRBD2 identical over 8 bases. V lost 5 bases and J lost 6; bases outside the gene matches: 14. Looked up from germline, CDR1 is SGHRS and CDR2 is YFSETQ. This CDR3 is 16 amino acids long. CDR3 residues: CASRDVAGRAPDTQYF. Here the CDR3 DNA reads TGCGCCAGCAGGGACGTAGCGGGGAGGGCCCCCGATACGCAGTATTTT. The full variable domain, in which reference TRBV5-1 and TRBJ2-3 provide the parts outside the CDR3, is KAGVTQTPRYLIKTRGQQVTLSCSPISGHRSVSWYQQTPGQGLQFLFEYFSETQRNKGNFPGRFSGRQFSNSRSEMNVSTLELGDSALYLCASRDVAGRAPDTQYFGPGTRLTVL.

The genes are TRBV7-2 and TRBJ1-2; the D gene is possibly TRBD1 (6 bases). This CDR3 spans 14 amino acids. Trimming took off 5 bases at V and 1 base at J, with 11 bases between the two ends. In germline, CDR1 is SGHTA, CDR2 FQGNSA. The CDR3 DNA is TGTGCCAGCAGCACGGACAGCCTTAACTATGGCTACACCTTC. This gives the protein CASSTDSLNYGYTF.

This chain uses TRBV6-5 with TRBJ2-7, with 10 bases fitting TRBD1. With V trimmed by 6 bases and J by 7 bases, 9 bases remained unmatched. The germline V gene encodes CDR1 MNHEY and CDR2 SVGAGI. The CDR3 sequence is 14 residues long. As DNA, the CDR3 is TGTGCCAGCAGGTCATGGACAGGGGGTCAGGAGCAGTACTTC. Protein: CASRSWTGGQEQYF.